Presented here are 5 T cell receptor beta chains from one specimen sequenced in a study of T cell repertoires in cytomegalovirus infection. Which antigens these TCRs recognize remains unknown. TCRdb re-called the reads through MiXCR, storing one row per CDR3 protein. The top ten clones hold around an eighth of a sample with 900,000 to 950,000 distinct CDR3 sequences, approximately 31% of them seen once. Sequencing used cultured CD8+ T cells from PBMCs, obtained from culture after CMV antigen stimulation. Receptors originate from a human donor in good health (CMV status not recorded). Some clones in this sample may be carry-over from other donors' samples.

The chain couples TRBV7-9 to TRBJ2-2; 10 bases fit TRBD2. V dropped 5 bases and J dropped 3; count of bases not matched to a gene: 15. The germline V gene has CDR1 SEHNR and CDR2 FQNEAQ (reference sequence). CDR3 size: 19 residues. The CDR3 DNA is TGTGCCAGCAGCCCCCGGTGGCTAGCGGGGGTCGTCTACACCGGGGAGCTGTTTTTT. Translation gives CASSPRWLAGVVYTGELFF.

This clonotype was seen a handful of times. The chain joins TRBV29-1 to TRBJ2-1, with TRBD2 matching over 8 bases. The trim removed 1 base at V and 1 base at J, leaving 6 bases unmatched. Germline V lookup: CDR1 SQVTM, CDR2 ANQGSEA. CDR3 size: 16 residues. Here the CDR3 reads CSVEGTSGVSYNEQFF. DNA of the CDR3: TGCAGCGTTGAAGGTACTAGCGGTGTATCCTACAATGAGCAGTTCTTC.

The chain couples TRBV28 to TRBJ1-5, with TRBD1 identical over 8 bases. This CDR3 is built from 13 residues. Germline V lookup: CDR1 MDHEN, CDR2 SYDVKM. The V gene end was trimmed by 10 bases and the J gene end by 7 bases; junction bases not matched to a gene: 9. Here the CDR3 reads CAIRTGRGQPQHF. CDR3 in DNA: TGTGCCATCCGGACAGGGAGGGGACAGCCCCAGCATTTT.

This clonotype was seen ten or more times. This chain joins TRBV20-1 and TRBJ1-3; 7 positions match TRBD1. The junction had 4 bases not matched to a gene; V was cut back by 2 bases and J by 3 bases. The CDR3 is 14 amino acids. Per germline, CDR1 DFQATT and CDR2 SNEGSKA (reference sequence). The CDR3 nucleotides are TGCAGTGCTAGAACAGGGGCCTTTGGAAACACCATATATTTT. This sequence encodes CSARTGAFGNTIYF.

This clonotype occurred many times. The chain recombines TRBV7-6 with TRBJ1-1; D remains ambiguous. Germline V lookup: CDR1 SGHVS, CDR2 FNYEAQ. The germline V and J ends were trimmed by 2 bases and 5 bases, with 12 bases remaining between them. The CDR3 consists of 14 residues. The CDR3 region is CASSLSAGGTEAFF. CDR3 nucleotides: TGTGCCAGCAGCTTAAGCGCAGGTGGGACTGAAGCTTTCTTT. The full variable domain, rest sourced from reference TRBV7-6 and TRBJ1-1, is GAGVSQSPRYKVTKRGQDVALRCDPISGHVSLYWYRQALGQGPEFLTYFNYEAQQDKSGLPNDRFSAERPEGSISTLTIQRTEQRDSAMYRCASSLSAGGTEAFFGQGTRLTVV.